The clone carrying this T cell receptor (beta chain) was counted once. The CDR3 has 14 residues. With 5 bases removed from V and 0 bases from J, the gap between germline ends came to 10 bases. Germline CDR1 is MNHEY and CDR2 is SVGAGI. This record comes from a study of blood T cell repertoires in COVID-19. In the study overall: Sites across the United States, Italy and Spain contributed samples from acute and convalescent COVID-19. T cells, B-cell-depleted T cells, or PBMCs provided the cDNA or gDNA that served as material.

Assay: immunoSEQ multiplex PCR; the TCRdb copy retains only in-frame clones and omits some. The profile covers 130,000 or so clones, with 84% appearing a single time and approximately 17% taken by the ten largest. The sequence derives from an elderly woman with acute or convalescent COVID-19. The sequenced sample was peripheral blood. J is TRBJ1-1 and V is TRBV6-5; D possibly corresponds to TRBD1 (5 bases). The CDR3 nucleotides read TGTGCCAGCAGTCAGGGATTTTTGAACACTGAAGCTTTCTTT. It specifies CASSQGFLNTEAFF.